This note documents a single T cell receptor beta chain sequence. Authors' methods: Reference gene primer amplification gave estimated nucleated cell counts. The method was immunoSEQ multiplex PCR; TCRdb's version includes in-frame clones alone and lacks a portion of them. From that table come the V and J calls and clone size; the DNA was used to work out D and trimming. Of about 35,000 clones in the sample, roughly 86% are singletons; the top ten hold approximately 40%. Germline-derived CDR1 and CDR2 are MNHNS and SASEGT. The CDR3 consists of 18 residues. The V gene lost 3 bases and the J gene lost 1 base, with 18 bases spanning the gap. The data are from a study of blood T cell repertoires in COVID-19. Looking at the study overall: Samples of COVID-19 (acute and convalescent) were obtained from the United States, Italy and Spain. T cells, B-cell-depleted T cells, or PBMCs provided the cDNA or gDNA that served as material.

V is TRBV6-1 and J is TRBJ1-4, with unresolved D. This clonotype was obtained from a man older than 75 with active or convalescent COVID-19. Sequenced: peripheral blood. The CDR3 nucleotides read TGTGCCAGCAGTGAGGCAGTTGTTTGGCTGTTAACTAATGAAAAACTGTTTTTT. Protein: CASSEAVVWLLTNEKLFF.